Given below is one T cell receptor (beta chain) in context. Its antigen remains unidentified. The sample belongs to a study of T-cell memory formation after mild COVID-19. Background on the study: Largely donor-specific TCR clusters were found.

Using its own MiXCR run on the 5' RACE reads, TCRdb lists one record per CDR3 protein. This table holds roughly 180,000 distinct CDR3 sequences, around a tenth found once. Study-level results: Memory sampled before infection contained some responding clones, suggesting cross-reactive memory joined. In second-wave clones peaking day 37, SARS-CoV-2 specificity remained unconfirmed.

This CDR3 region has 14 residues. Germline V gene lookup returns CDR1 SGHVS and CDR2 FNYEAQ. Trimming took off 5 bases at V and 6 bases at J, with 13 bases between the two ends. The sample consisted of PBMCs or a T cell subset sorted from them (not recorded which). J is TRBJ2-2 and V is TRBV7-6, with D possibly matching TRBD2 (6 bases). The TCR was taken from a man aged 18-30 years who had mild COVID-19 (a few samples of this study predate the infection). Cell type and time point are not known. The chain's CDR3 is CASSRQTSPGELFF. As DNA, the CDR3 is TGTGCCAGCAGCCGGCAAACTAGCCCCGGGGAGCTGTTTTTT.